Given below is one T cell receptor beta chain in context. The method was immunoSEQ multiplex PCR; TCRdb's version includes in-frame clones alone and lacks a portion of them. The repertoire consists of about 170,000 clones, with 83% occurring once and the leading ten covering around 2.1%. The CDR3 extends over 16 amino acids. Trimming took 3 bases from V and 3 from J; bases not matched to a gene: 5. This entry comes from a study of blood T cell repertoires in COVID-19. About the study: Sources were T cells, B-cell-depleted T cells, or PBMCs; the material itself was cDNA or gDNA.

The chain joins TRBV23-1 to TRBJ2-2; the match to TRBD2 covers 9 bases. TRBV23-1 is an ORF for which the function is uncertain. Sequencing was done on a sample of peripheral blood. The receptor's source is a woman older than 75 with acute or convalescent COVID-19. In DNA form, the CDR3 reads TGCGCCAGCAGTCATAGCGGGAGTAGGGACACCGGGGAGCTGTTTTTT. It is translated as CASSHSGSRDTGELFF.